The T cell receptor beta chain described here comes from a study of cytomegalovirus exposure and HLA in healthy donors. Study-wide findings and caveats: The productive fraction for most TCR beta V segments was about 90% or about 30% in an earlier analysis. When a later analysis was performed, an Asian-associated ancestry cluster reportedly had fewer N-insertions than the 666-donor mean. In vitro, a few CMV-associated chains proved specific for CMV antigens.

The germline CDR1 and CDR2 sequences are MNHEY and SVGAGI. The CDR3 runs 15 residues. V dropped 2 bases and J dropped 2 bases, with 9 bases sitting between them. PCR involved 60 Vbeta and 13 Jbeta primers. Sequenced by immunoSEQ multiplex PCR; TCRdb stores in-frame clones only, minus some. The sample lists roughly 100,000 clones, about 80% occurring once. This clone was recorded a few times. The antigen is not known. This TCR was recovered from a woman under 30 in good health and CMV-seropositive. The sample taken for sequencing was PBMCs. The chain recombines TRBV6-5 with TRBJ1-4, with D hard to call. This CDR3 reads CASSYDGGTNEKLFF. CDR3 DNA sequence: TGTGCCAGCAGTTACGACGGAGGCACTAATGAAAAACTGTTTTTT.